The sequence of this T cell receptor beta chain was determined in a study of T cells in tuberculosis. The CDR3 has 14 amino acids. V lost 5 bases to trimming and J lost 3 bases, with 13 bases between them. CDR1 is SGHAT, CDR2 FQNNGV, per germline. Using immunoSEQ multiplex PCR, the repertoire was profiled, and TCRdb retains in-frame clones only, with some absent. The table has fewer than 40,000 clones, about 97% seen once. The sequence was collected from a donor between 5 and 29 years old with latent tuberculosis or without tuberculosis infection. J is TRBJ1-1 and V is TRBV11-2; D is possibly TRBD1 (5 bases). Sequenced sample: PBMCs. Here the CDR3 reads CASSIQEGDTEAFF. The CDR3 DNA follows: TGTGCCAGCAGCATACAGGAAGGGGACACTGAAGCTTTCTTT.